Sequencing of this T cell receptor (beta chain) was carried out in a study of blood T cell repertoires in COVID-19. Whole-study context: Italy, Spain and the United States were the sources of the convalescent and acute COVID-19 samples. Nucleic acid was either cDNA or gDNA, and it came from T cells, B-cell-depleted T cells, or PBMCs.

In the study's own analysis: Amplification from reference gene primers served as the basis for estimated nucleated cell counts. TCRdb keeps only in-frame clones here, not all; method: immunoSEQ multiplex PCR. V and J calls and clone size are copied from that table; D and trimming were computed from the DNA. Of about 83,000 clones listed, 70% to 90% are singletons. The CDR3 extends over 15 amino acids. CDR1 is SGHAT and CDR2 is FQNNGV in the germline V gene. V lost 10 bases and J lost 3; bases outside the gene matches: 10. The chain employs TRBV11-2 and TRBJ1-3, with 9 bases fitting TRBD1. The receptor was derived from a man older than 75 with active or convalescent COVID-19. The sequencing sample was made of peripheral blood. The CDR3 region has the DNA TGTGCCACTGAACAGGGGGCCATTGGTGGAAACACCATATATTTT. Translated: CATEQGAIGGNTIYF.